Presented here are 27 T cell receptor beta chains from one specimen sequenced in a study of PD-1 blockade in classical Hodgkin lymphoma (dated by TCRdb to about 2020). This specimen's time point label, interpreted: newly diagnosed, previously untreated cHL patient sample. Preparation of the library involved the immunoSEQ multiplex PCR assay. Imported from immuneACCESS, the table was reduced by TCRdb to in-frame sequences with V and J called. These copies leave out some clones; in studies compared against another copy, an unresolved V gene accounts for under half, and the cause of the remainder is not known. A total of 70,000 or so clones appear in this sample, over 90% of them only once. The ten largest make up roughly 2.7% of the sample. The sample consisted of peripheral blood mononuclear cells (PBMCs). The receptor set was obtained from a human donor with classical Hodgkin lymphoma.

In this sample, this clone turned up a few times. The gene calls are TRBV6-1 and TRBJ1-1, with D perhaps matching TRBD1 (5 bases). CDR3 size: 14 residues. CDR1 and CDR2 from the germline V gene are MNHNS and SASEGT. V dropped 4 bases and J dropped 1 base, with 10 bases sitting between them. This chain's CDR3 is CASSAITGNTEAFF. The CDR3 nucleotides are TGTGCCAGCAGTGCTATTACAGGGAACACTGAAGCTTTCTTT.

The chain recombines TRBV6-5 with TRBJ2-5, with D possibly called TRBD1 or TRBD2 (5 bases each). The germline CDR1 and CDR2 sequences are MNHEY and SVGAGI. Trimming shortened V by 5 bases and J by 4 bases, and 14 bases separated the two germline ends. The CDR3 extends over 14 amino acids. CDR3 in DNA: TGTGCCAGCAGTGGCCCGAGGGGCGCAGAGACCCAGTACTTC. Protein sequence: CASSGPRGAETQYF.

The genes are TRBV19 and TRBJ1-1; D is perhaps TRBD1 (5 bases). Per germline, CDR1 LNHDA and CDR2 SQIVND (reference sequence). V was clipped by 6 bases and J by 3 bases, with 17 bases between them. The CDR3 extends over 15 amino acids. The DNA for the CDR3 is TGTGCCAGTAGCACCGGGACTCATTGGGACACTGAAGCTTTCTTT. Translated, it gives CASSTGTHWDTEAFF.

This sequence joins TRBV28 and TRBJ2-3; D is undetermined. The ends were cut back, 2 bases at V and 4 bases at J, with 4 bases in the middle. The length of the CDR3 is 12 residues. CDR1 is MDHEN and CDR2 is SYDVKM in the germline V gene. As DNA, the CDR3 is TGTGCCAGCAGTTTAGTTTCAGATACGCAGTATTTT. It specifies CASSLVSDTQYF.

This clone was seen only once. The V gene is TRBV28, the J gene TRBJ2-3; 11 bases are shared with TRBD1. Germline CDR1 and CDR2: MDHEN and SYDVKM. The V gene end was trimmed by 4 bases and the J gene end by 6 bases; junction bases not matched to a gene: 6. The CDR3 is made up of 15 amino acids. The CDR3 coding sequence is TGTGCCAGCAGTTCGGACAGGGGGCGAGGGGATACGCAGTATTTT. Residues: CASSSDRGRGDTQYF.

The gene calls are TRBV6-5 and TRBJ2-1; either TRBD1 or TRBD2 may supply D (5 bases each). The ends were cut back, 4 bases at V and 5 bases at J, with 12 bases in the middle. Germline V lookup: CDR1 MNHEY, CDR2 SVGAGI. The CDR3 runs 14 residues. The CDR3 spells CASSSPGPNNEQFF. For the CDR3, the DNA is TGTGCCAGCAGTTCCCCGGGACCAAACAATGAGCAGTTCTTC.

The chain uses TRBV6-6 and TRBJ2-2; D not certain. The germline CDR1 and CDR2 sequences are MNHNY and SVGAGI (reference sequence). This CDR3 has 13 amino acids. Trimming removed 5 bases from V and 1 base from J, with 5 bases in between. The CDR3 spells CASSPKNTGELFF. The DNA for the CDR3 is TGTGCCAGCAGTCCCAAGAACACCGGGGAGCTGTTTTTT.

The chain employs TRBV5-6 and TRBJ1-1, with a possible D match to TRBD1 (5 bases). V was trimmed by 1 base and J by 0 bases, leaving 10 bases between them. Germline V lookup: CDR1 SGHDT, CDR2 YYEEEE. This CDR3 is 15 amino acids long. CDR3 DNA sequence: TGTGCCAGCAGCTTGATCGGGGGGATGAACACTGAAGCTTTCTTT. Protein product: CASSLIGGMNTEAFF.

In nucleotides, the CDR3 is TGCGCCAGCAGCTTAGGAGTAACCGGGGAGCTGTTTTTT. Residues: CASSLGVTGELFF. The genes are TRBV5-1 and TRBJ2-2; unclear D gene. Trimming took 2 bases from V and 5 from J, leaving 7 bases between them. The CDR3 spans 13 residues. Germline V gives CDR1 SGHRS, CDR2 YFSETQ.

The rearrangement links TRBV18 to TRBJ2-2; D uncertain. Germline V gives CDR1 KGHSH, CDR2 LQKENI. The CDR3 spans 14 residues. Trimming removed 3 bases at V and 1 base at J, with 6 bases between. The DNA of the CDR3 is TGTGCCAGCTCACCCAATGGGAACACCGGGGAGCTGTTTTTT. Amino acid sequence: CASSPNGNTGELFF.

This clone has only one observation. The rearrangement links TRBV29-1 to TRBJ2-7; D is undetermined. Trimming took off 3 bases at V and 7 bases at J, with 10 bases between the two ends. Per germline, CDR1 SQVTM and CDR2 ANQGSEA. The CDR3 loop spans 11 amino acids. The CDR3 sequence is CSVDSWEEQYF. For the CDR3, the DNA is TGCAGCGTTGACTCTTGGGAAGAGCAGTACTTC.

The CDR3 DNA reads as TGTGCCAGCAGCGGCGGGGGGGCGTTCTCCTACGAGCAGTACTTC. Translation: CASSGGGAFSYEQYF. The chain employs TRBV9 and TRBJ2-7; 9 bases are shared with TRBD2. Trimming removed 3 bases from V and 0 bases from J; junction bases left unmatched: 4. This CDR3 comprises 15 residues. Germline CDR1 SGDLS, CDR2 YYNGEE.

This sequence joins TRBV25-1 and TRBJ1-1, with TRBD1 matching over 10 bases. V was clipped by 1 base and J by 4 bases; unmatched bases: 9. Germline V lookup: CDR1 MGHDK, CDR2 SYGVNS. There are 17 residues in the CDR3. The CDR3 spells CASSESPGQGIGTEAFF. The CDR3 region has the DNA TGTGCCAGCAGTGAATCCCCGGGACAGGGGATTGGCACTGAAGCTTTCTTT.

The chain employs TRBV5-1 and TRBJ2-7, with TRBD1 as a possible D gene (6 bases). Germline CDR1 and CDR2: SGHRS and YFSETQ. The V end was cut by 5 bases, the J end by 5 bases, with 17 bases between. This CDR3 is 14 amino acids long. The CDR3 nucleotides read TGCGCCAGCAGTATGACGGGACAACAAAACGAGCAGTACTTC. This codes for CASSMTGQQNEQYF.

V and J are TRBV11-1 and TRBJ1-1, with D possibly matching TRBD1 (6 bases). Germline-derived CDR1 and CDR2 are SGHAT and FQDESV (reference sequence). The V end lost 5 bases, the J end lost 1 base, and 11 bases lay between the germline ends. The CDR3 loop spans 14 amino acids. The CDR3 reads CASSSGQRNTEAFF. Written as DNA, the CDR3 is TGTGCCAGCAGCAGCGGACAGCGGAACACTGAAGCTTTCTTT.

The chain is built from TRBV2 and TRBJ1-5, with TRBD1 as a possible D gene (5 bases). There are 14 residues in the CDR3. Trimming removed 6 bases at V and 3 bases at J, with 12 bases between. CDR1 SNHLY and CDR2 FYNNEI come from the germline V gene. CDR3 DNA sequence: TGTGCCAGCAGGGGACCGTATATCAATCAGCCCCAGCATTTT. Its translation is CASRGPYINQPQHF. The whole variable domain, filled in from reference TRBV2 and TRBJ1-5, reads EPEVTQTPSHQVTQMGQEVILRCVPISNHLYFYWYRQILGQKVEFLVSFYNNEISEKSEIFDDQFSVERPDGSNFTLKIRSTKLEDSAMYFCASRGPYINQPQHFGDGTRLSIL.

This sequence joins TRBV18 and TRBJ1-1; D is uncertain. The CDR3 contains 13 residues. Trimming removed 0 bases from V and 5 bases from J, with 7 bases in between. Germline V lookup: CDR1 KGHSH, CDR2 LQKENI. The CDR3 here is CASSPPAATEAFF. CDR3 sequence (DNA): TGTGCCAGCTCACCACCGGCCGCAACTGAAGCTTTCTTT.

The chain is built from TRBV15 and TRBJ2-2, with 7 nucleotides matching TRBD1. Germline V gene data show CDR1 as LNHNV and CDR2 as YYDKDF (reference sequence). V shed 1 base, J shed 7 bases, and the junction held 6 bases outside the gene matches. The CDR3 contains 15 residues. The DNA of the CDR3 is TGTGCCACCAGCAGAGGAGGGGGCAGGTTCGGGGAGCTGTTTTTT. As protein: CATSRGGGRFGELFF.

CDR3 DNA: TGTGCCAGCAGCTTGGTAGTTGAAACTAACTATGGCTACACCTTC. It is translated as CASSLVVETNYGYTF. V is TRBV5-6 and J is TRBJ1-2; D is ambiguous. The CDR3 is 15 residues long. Germline V gene sequence: CDR1 SGHDT, CDR2 YYEEEE. V was shortened by 0 bases and J by 0 bases, with 9 bases between the two germline ends.

This chain uses TRBV28 with TRBJ1-4, with a weak D call TRBD1 (6 bases). V was shortened by 6 bases and J by 8 bases, with 16 bases between the two germline ends. CDR3 length: 14 amino acids. CDR1 and CDR2 from the germline V gene are MDHEN and SYDVKM. The CDR3 here is CASSSDRMGEKLFF. The CDR3 region has the DNA TGTGCCAGCAGCTCTGACAGGATGGGAGAAAAACTGTTTTTT.

CDR3 sequence (DNA): TGTGCCAGCTCACCGGGGAGGTATCAGCCCCAGCATTTT. It encodes CASSPGRYQPQHF. The chain couples TRBV18 to TRBJ1-5; D is uncertain. Germline CDR1 KGHSH, CDR2 LQKENI. V was cut by 3 bases and J by 5 bases, with 8 bases left in between. This CDR3 comprises 13 residues.

The chain employs TRBV11-2 and TRBJ2-3; D gene unclear. The CDR3 is 17 residues long. V was clipped by 3 bases and J by 1 base, with 17 bases between them. CDR1 SGHAT and CDR2 FQNNGV come from the germline V gene. CDR3 sequence reads: CASSFPILGFGTDTQYF. The CDR3 coding sequence is TGTGCCAGCAGCTTTCCCATCCTGGGATTCGGCACAGATACGCAGTATTTT.

This sequence joins TRBV29-1 and TRBJ2-6; TRBD2 might be the D (5 bases). This CDR3 spans 14 amino acids. The V end lost 3 bases, the J end lost 0 bases, and 6 bases lay between the germline ends. The germline V gene has CDR1 SQVTM and CDR2 ANQGSEA. Here the CDR3 DNA reads TGCAGCGTTGACGGGGACTCTGGGGCCAACGTCCTGACTTTC. Amino acids: CSVDGDSGANVLTF.

This clone was observed once. The chain joins TRBV7-9 to TRBJ1-4; D perhaps matches TRBD1 (5 bases). Per the germline V gene, CDR1 is SEHNR and CDR2 is FQNEAQ (reference sequence). V gave up 7 bases and J gave up 7 bases, with 19 bases separating them. This CDR3 spans 15 amino acids. CDR3 loop: CASTPGDRSSEKLFF. The DNA of the CDR3 is TGTGCCAGCACCCCTGGAGACAGATCCAGTGAAAAACTGTTTTTT.

The rearrangement uses TRBV19 and TRBJ2-5, with 9 bases that match TRBD1. The V segment lost 3 bases and the J segment 4 bases; nucleotides outside the gene matches: 3. This CDR3 region has 14 residues. Germline CDR1 and CDR2: LNHDA and SQIVND (reference sequence). The CDR3 reads CASSIGTGRETQYF. The CDR3 bases are TGTGCCAGTAGTATTGGGACAGGGAGAGAGACCCAGTACTTC. The full variable domain, in which reference TRBV19 and TRBJ2-5 provide the parts outside the CDR3, is DGGITQSPKYLFRKEGQNVTLSCEQNLNHDAMYWYRQDPGQGLRLIYYSQIVNDFQKGDIAEGYSVSREKKESFPLTVTSAQKNPTAFYLCASSIGTGRETQYFGPGTRLLVL.

The chain's CDR3 is CASSTVDRAANEKLFF. The CDR3, as DNA: TGTGCCAGCAGCACTGTGGACCGGGCGGCTAATGAAAAACTGTTTTTT. The chain uses TRBV9 and TRBJ1-4; D call uncertain. Trimming removed 4 bases from V and 3 bases from J, with 16 bases in between. CDR3 length: 16 amino acids. Germline V gene sequence: CDR1 SGDLS, CDR2 YYNGEE.

The CDR3 coding sequence is TGTGCCAGCAGGTCTAACGTTCAAGAGACCCAGTACTTC. This gives the protein CASRSNVQETQYF. The chain links TRBV28 to TRBJ2-5, with D unresolved. The CDR3 contains 13 residues. V was clipped by 6 bases and J by 2 bases, with 10 bases between them. CDR1 and CDR2 (germline): MDHEN, SYDVKM.